This is a list of T cell receptor beta chains from one sample in a study of metastatic and nonmetastatic thyroid tumors. TCRdb used MiXCR to call clones anew from the PCR reads. The table lists about 40,000 clones, about an eighth of them singletons. Sequencing was done on a sample of blood. Receptor source: a female donor with papillary thyroid cancer or a benign thyroid nodule (not recorded which). Some clones in this sample may be carry-over from other donors' samples. Each CDR3 is given with its conserved first and last residue. D genes are given only for firm matches. Rows may omit the clone size; those that give it use once, few, many or a size class.

D	size	length	V	J	CDR3	DNA
NA	NA	13	TRBV20-1	TRBJ1-1	CSARVGGNTEAFF	TGCAGTGCTAGAGTTGGAGGGAACACTGAAGCTTTCTTT
NA	many	16	TRBV28	TRBJ2-7	CASSLVFGGQNYEQYF	TGTGCCAGCAGTTTAGTTTTCGGGGGACAGAACTACGAGCAGTACTTC
NA	many	14	TRBV11-3	TRBJ1-6	CASSLVWGGSPLHF	TGTGCCAGCAGCTTAGTGTGGGGCGGGTCACCCCTCCACTTT
NA	NA	12	TRBV28	TRBJ2-1	CAISWFNNEQFF	TGTGCCATCAGTTGGTTTAACAATGAGCAGTTCTTC
TRBD1	NA	15	TRBV5-4	TRBJ2-4	CASSAGTGVGDIQYF	TGTGCCAGCAGCGCCGGGACAGGGGTGGGAGACATTCAGTACTTT
NA	many	16	TRBV4-1	TRBJ1-1	CASSQEVVGRFTEAFF	TGCGCCAGCAGCCAAGAGGTCGTAGGGCGATTCACTGAAGCTTTCTTT
NA	many	14	TRBV30	TRBJ1-1	CAWKVDSMNTEAFF	TGTGCCTGGAAGGTCGACAGCATGAACACTGAAGCTTTCTTT
TRBD1	many	16	TRBV7-8	TRBJ1-3	CASSLGRGRVGNTIYF	TGTGCCAGCAGCTTAGGGAGGGGGCGCGTTGGAAACACCATATATTTT
NA	NA	17	TRBV4-1	TRBJ2-6	CASSQVVGGPGANVLTF	TGCGCCAGCAGCCAAGTCGTCGGGGGGCCAGGGGCCAACGTCCTGACTTTC
NA	many	11	TRBV20-1	TRBJ2-7	CSALLPPQQYF	TGCAGTGCCCTACTTCCACCGCAGCAGTACTTC
NA	many	15	TRBV9	TRBJ1-1	CASSVVWEMNTEAFF	TGTGCCAGCAGCGTAGTTTGGGAGATGAACACTGAAGCTTTCTTT
TRBD2	many	16	TRBV2	TRBJ2-2	CASSETQREYTGELFF	TGTGCCAGCAGTGAAACCCAGCGGGAGTACACCGGGGAGCTGTTTTTT
TRBD2	NA	14	TRBV28	TRBJ2-7	CASSSLAGVNEQYF	TGTGCCAGCAGTTCCTTAGCGGGAGTTAACGAGCAGTACTTC
NA	many	17	TRBV11-3	TRBJ2-1	CASNPIGGPSSYNEQFF	TGTGCCAGCAACCCCATTGGCGGCCCAAGCTCCTACAATGAGCAGTTCTTC
TRBD1	many	17	TRBV28	TRBJ1-4	CASSIAGTGGVNEKLFF	TGTGCCAGCAGCATTGCGGGGACAGGGGGCGTTAATGAAAAACTGTTTTTT
NA	many	16	TRBV5-4	TRBJ1-4	CASSLGGGRSNEKLFF	TGTGCCAGCAGCTTGGGTGGGGGGCGCTCCAATGAAAAACTGTTTTTT
NA	many	13	TRBV28	TRBJ1-4	CASQWEQGEKLFF	TGTGCCAGCCAATGGGAGCAGGGTGAAAAACTGTTTTTT
NA	NA	17	TRBV7-9	TRBJ2-5	CASSLSRVAADQETQYF	TGTGCCAGCAGCTTATCGCGGGTAGCGGCGGATCAAGAGACCCAGTACTTC
TRBD1	many	13	TRBV7-9	TRBJ2-7	CASSGDSYYEQYF	TGTGCCAGCAGCGGGGACAGCTACTACGAGCAGTACTTC
NA	many	15	TRBV6-2/TRBV6-3	TRBJ1-4	CASSGRDSRAEKLFF	TGTGCCAGCAGCGGTCGGGATTCCAGGGCAGAAAAACTGTTTTTT
NA	NA	11	TRBV20-1	TRBJ2-7	CSEHRVDEQYF	TGCAGTGAACACAGGGTCGACGAGCAGTACTTC
NA	many	13	TRBV7-8	TRBJ2-3	CASSSGTPDTQYF	TGTGCCAGCAGCTCCGGGACCCCGGATACGCAGTATTTT
NA	many	14	TRBV20-1	TRBJ2-4	CSARDWRTLNIQYF	TGCAGTGCTAGAGATTGGAGGACCCTAAACATTCAGTACTTC
NA	many	13	TRBV4-2	TRBJ2-7	CASSRAGSYEQYF	TGTGCCAGCAGCCGAGCAGGGAGTTACGAGCAGTACTTC
TRBD1	many	15	TRBV11-1	TRBJ2-7	CASSLDRTGINEQYF	TGTGCCAGCAGCTTAGATCGGACAGGGATCAACGAGCAGTACTTC
NA	many	11	TRBV12-3/TRBV12-4	TRBJ1-1	CASSLYSEAFF	TGTGCCAGCAGTCTCTACAGTGAAGCTTTCTTT
TRBD1	many	15	TRBV19	TRBJ2-1	CASSIGTAIYNEQFF	TGTGCCAGTAGTATCGGGACAGCAATCTACAATGAGCAGTTCTTC
TRBD2	NA	15	TRBV28	TRBJ2-1	CASSARDDSGGRPFF	TGTGCCAGCAGTGCTAGGGATGATTCTGGCGGGAGGCCGTTCTTC
NA	NA	13	TRBV12-3/TRBV12-4	TRBJ2-5	CASSLAGTETQYF	TGTGCCAGCAGTTTAGCAGGAACAGAGACCCAGTACTTC
TRBD2	many	14	TRBV11-2	TRBJ2-1	CASSPGLATNEQFF	TGTGCCAGCAGCCCCGGACTAGCGACCAATGAGCAGTTCTTC
NA	NA	13	TRBV6-2/TRBV6-3	TRBJ2-2	CATTTSLPGELFF	TGTGCCACCACAACATCGTTGCCCGGGGAGCTGTTTTTT
NA	NA	14	TRBV6-2/TRBV6-3	TRBJ2-1	CASSPSRMFGEQFF	TGTGCCAGCAGCCCTTCGAGGATGTTTGGTGAGCAGTTCTTC
NA	many	12	TRBV20-1	TRBJ1-2	CSASLFGHGYTF	TGCAGTGCTAGTCTCTTTGGACACGGCTACACCTTC
NA	many	14	TRBV2	TRBJ2-5	CASSVAGTQETQYF	TGTGCCAGCAGTGTAGCAGGAACCCAAGAGACCCAGTACTTC
NA	many	12	TRBV2	TRBJ1-1	CASPGERGEAFF	TGTGCCAGCCCAGGGGAAAGGGGTGAAGCTTTCTTT
TRBD1	once	16	TRBV16	TRBJ2-5	CASSPPDRGLVETQYF	TGTGCCAGCAGCCCCCCGGACAGGGGGCTAGTGGAGACCCAGTACTTC
TRBD2	many	11	TRBV11-3	TRBJ2-1	CASSSGTTQFF	TGTGCCAGCAGCTCCGGGACTACGCAGTTCTTC
NA	many	11	TRBV6-1	TRBJ2-7	CASSSGGEQYF	TGTGCCAGCAGTTCAGGCGGCGAGCAGTACTTC
TRBD2	many	17	TRBV19	TRBJ2-2	CASSITSGRRGTGELFF	TGTGCCAGTAGTATTACTAGCGGGAGAAGGGGGACCGGGGAGCTGTTTTTT
NA	many	14	TRBV7-3	TRBJ2-6	CASSLSPGANVLTF	TGTGCCAGCAGCTTAAGCCCTGGGGCCAACGTCCTGACTTTC